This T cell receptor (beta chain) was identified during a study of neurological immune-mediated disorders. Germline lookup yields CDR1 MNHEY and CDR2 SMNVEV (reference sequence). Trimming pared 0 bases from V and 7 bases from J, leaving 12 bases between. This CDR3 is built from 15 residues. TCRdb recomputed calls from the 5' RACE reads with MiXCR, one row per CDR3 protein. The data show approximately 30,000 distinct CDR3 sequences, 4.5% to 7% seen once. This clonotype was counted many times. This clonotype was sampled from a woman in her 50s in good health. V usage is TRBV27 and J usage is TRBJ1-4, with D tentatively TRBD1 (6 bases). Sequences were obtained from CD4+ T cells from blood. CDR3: CASSLSVQGIEKLFF. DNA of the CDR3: TGTGCCAGCAGTTTATCGGTACAGGGCATTGAAAAACTGTTTTTT.